A single sample is the source of the 12 T cell receptor beta chains below, sequenced in a study of T-cell memory formation after mild COVID-19. TCRdb re-called the 5' RACE reads with MiXCR, one entry per CDR3 protein. The sample has 150,000 to 200,000 distinct CDR3 sequences; about 22% are singletons. The sample taken for sequencing was PBMCs or a T cell subset sorted from them (not recorded which). The receptor source for this set is an adult woman who had mild COVID-19 (a few samples of this study predate the infection). Cell type and time point are not known.

In its sample, this clonotype was seen many times. The CDR3 reads CASSLGLAGSYEQYF. The CDR3 nucleotides are TGTGCCAGCAGCTTAGGGCTAGCGGGATCCTACGAGCAGTACTTC. V gene TRBV7-3 combines with J gene TRBJ2-7, with 9 bases identical to TRBD2. With V trimmed by 2 bases and J by 1 base, 3 bases remained unmatched. The germline CDR1 and CDR2 sequences are SGHTA and FQGTGA. The length of the CDR3 is 15 residues.

This clonotype was counted between two and nine times. The V and J genes are TRBV6-2 or TRBV6-3 and TRBJ2-2, with 7 bases lining up with TRBD2. The CDR3 extends over 15 amino acids. In germline, CDR1 is MNHEY, CDR2 SVGEGT. V lost 0 bases and J lost 3; bases outside the gene matches: 1. The CDR3 nucleotides are TGTGCCAGCAGTTACTCGGGGAGGGACACCGGGGAGCTGTTTTTT. This gives the protein CASSYSGRDTGELFF.

In its sample, this clonotype was seen a few times. This chain joins TRBV14 and TRBJ2-3, with D hard to call. The CDR3 length is 16 residues. V shed 0 bases and J shed 1 base, with 11 bases lying between them. Germline CDR1 is SGHDN and CDR2 is FVKESK. As DNA, the CDR3 is TGTGCCAGCAGCCAAGATGGGTCCGTCGGCACAGATACGCAGTATTTT. It encodes CASSQDGSVGTDTQYF.

This chain links TRBV5-4 with TRBJ2-7; maybe TRBD1 (5 bases). The V gene lost 5 bases and the J gene lost 3 bases, with 12 bases spanning the gap. There are 13 residues in the CDR3. CDR1 and CDR2 (germline): SGHNT, YYREEE (reference sequence). This chain's CDR3 is CASSFDSDYEQYF. The DNA for the CDR3 is TGTGCCAGCAGTTTTGACAGTGACTACGAGCAGTACTTC.

This clonotype has only a few counts. V is TRBV7-9 and J is TRBJ1-1, with TRBD1 identical over 10 bases. Germline values: CDR1 SEHNR, CDR2 FQNEAQ (reference sequence). The CDR3 covers 15 residues. V lost 3 bases to trimming and J lost 3 bases; unmatched junction nucleotides: 4. The CDR3: CASSLRTGGDTEAFF. CDR3 coding DNA: TGTGCCAGCAGCTTGAGGACAGGGGGTGACACTGAAGCTTTCTTT.

In this sample, this clonotype turned up a few times. This sequence joins TRBV4-1 and TRBJ1-4, with a possible D match to TRBD1 (5 bases). CDR1 MGHRA and CDR2 YSYEKL come from the germline V gene. The CDR3 is made up of 12 amino acids. V dropped 2 bases and J dropped 7 bases, with 5 bases sitting between them. CDR3: CASSQRGEKLFF. The CDR3, as DNA: TGCGCCAGCAGCCAAAGGGGTGAAAAACTGTTTTTT.

This clonotype turned up a few times. The chain links TRBV4-1 to TRBJ2-7; TRBD1 matches at 10 bases. The CDR3 runs to 14 residues. V lost 5 bases to trimming and J lost 2 bases; unmatched junction nucleotides: 3. The V gene's germline CDR1 is MGHRA and CDR2 YSYEKL. DNA for the CDR3: TGCGCCAGCAGCAAGGGACAGGGGACCTACGAGCAGTACTTC. Its protein is CASSKGQGTYEQYF.

The genes are TRBV20-1 and TRBJ1-5; D may be TRBD1 (6 bases). V shed 2 bases and J shed 0 bases, with 17 bases lying between them. In germline, CDR1 is DFQATT, CDR2 SNEGSKA (reference sequence). This CDR3 is built from 17 residues. DNA of the CDR3: TGCAGTGCTAGACTCCTGACAACAGGGTATAGCAATCAGCCCCAGCATTTT. Translating it yields CSARLLTTGYSNQPQHF.

CDR3 nucleotide sequence: TGCAGCGTCGAGCTAGCGGGAGGGTCCTTTGAGCAGTACTTC. It specifies CSVELAGGSFEQYF. The V call is TRBV29-1, the J call TRBJ2-7; 12 positions agree with TRBD2. The CDR3 consists of 14 residues. CDR1 SQVTM and CDR2 ANQGSEA come from the germline V gene. J gave up 7 bases and V 6 bases, and 10 bases lay outside the gene matches.

J is TRBJ2-7 and V is TRBV15; TRBD1 aligns across 10 bases. CDR3 size: 14 residues. Unmatched junction bases numbered 9, after V lost 8 bases and J lost 5 bases. Germline V gene data show CDR1 as LNHNV and CDR2 as YYDKDF (reference sequence). Written as DNA, the CDR3 is TGTGCCACCGAAGCCGGGACAGGGGCCCACGAGCAGTACTTC. The encoded protein is CATEAGTGAHEQYF. Drawing the rest from reference TRBV15 and TRBJ2-7, the complete variable domain is DAMVIQNPRYQVTQFGKPVTLSCSQTLNHNVMYWYQQKSSQAPKLLFHYYDKDFNNEADTPDNFQSRRPNTSFCFLDIRSPGLGDTAMYLCATEAGTGAHEQYFGPGTRLTVT.

The gene calls are TRBV4-1 and TRBJ1-2, with TRBD1 identical over 8 bases. CDR1 and CDR2 from the germline V gene are MGHRA and YSYEKL. V was pared by 2 bases and J by 2 bases, with 7 bases of the junction left unmatched. The CDR3 runs 16 residues. The CDR3 region is CASSQLPGQANYGYTF. CDR3 coding DNA: TGCGCCAGCAGCCAATTACCGGGACAGGCGAACTATGGCTACACCTTC.

The chain joins TRBV18 to TRBJ2-7; 12 bases map to TRBD2. The germline V gene has CDR1 KGHSH and CDR2 LQKENI. The V segment lost 5 bases and the J segment 4 bases; nucleotides outside the gene matches: 9. CDR3 length equals 16 residues. The chain's CDR3 is CASSEFVLAGGYEQYF. The CDR3 bases are TGTGCCAGCTCAGAATTCGTACTAGCGGGAGGATACGAGCAGTACTTC.